Presented here are 18 T cell receptor beta chains from one specimen sequenced in a study of tissue T cells after allogeneic stem cell transplantation. Time point described: mouse harvest day 14 after allogeneic transplant. The graft held 10^6 splenic CD5+ T cells and 10^7 T-cell-depleted bone marrow cells. The protocol was immunoSEQ multiplex PCR, while the TCRdb copy is restricted to in-frame clones and leaves out a portion. The table lists 7,500 to 8,500 clones, 37% of them singletons. The sample taken for sequencing was skin. The origin of the receptors is a female BALB/c mouse given C57BL/6 T cells with graft-versus-host disease after an allogeneic hematopoietic cell transplant.

This clone was counted a few times. The genes and germline here are from mouse. The CDR3 end lies 1 residue beyond the end of the read and is filled in from the germline J gene. V usage is TRBV5 and J usage is TRBJ2-5, with D unclear. CDR3 length: 15 residues. CDR1 and CDR2 (germline): LGHNA, YNLKQL (reference sequence). Trimming stripped 0 bases from V and 0 bases from J, with 7 bases between. The CDR3 sequence is CASSQDTANQDTQYF. The sequenced part of the CDR3 DNA is TGTGCCAGCAGCCAAGATACAGCTAACCAAGACACCCAGTAC.

This clone came up once. Mouse gene names apply. Sequencing ends 1 residue short of the CDR3 end; the germline J gene provides the rest. The chain employs TRBV3 and TRBJ2-2; weak D call: TRBD2 (6 bases). Germline lookup yields CDR1 SNHLY and CDR2 FYNGKV (reference sequence). Trimming took off 3 bases at V and 4 bases at J, with 9 bases between the two ends. The CDR3 is 14 amino acids. The CDR3 protein is CASSFLGSTGQLYF. The sequenced CDR3 bases are TGTGCCAGCAGCTTTCTGGGGTCCACCGGGCAGCTCTAC.

About this clone: Mouse gene names apply. The read ends 1 residue early relative to the CDR3; the germline J gene fills the gap. The V gene is TRBV4, the J gene TRBJ1-6, with TRBD1 identical over 9 bases. TRBJ1-6 is given ORF status, its function remaining uncertain. Germline V gene sequence: CDR1 LGHDT, CDR2 YNNKQL (reference sequence). The CDR3 has 14 amino acids. The trim removed 6 bases at V and 4 bases at J, leaving 1 base unmatched. The DNA read from the CDR3 is TGTGCCAGCAGGGGGACAGGGTATAATTCGCCCCTCTAC. Protein sequence: CASRGTGYNSPLY. The whole CDR3 protein is CASRGTGYNSPLYF.

Comment on this clone: Each gene name is a mouse one. The sequenced fragment ends 1 residue before the CDR3 boundary, so the rest is inferred from the germline J gene. The chain carries TRBV13-2 and TRBJ2-7, with TRBD2 matching 8 bases. V was clipped by 3 bases and J by 4 bases; unmatched bases: 3. This CDR3 has 13 amino acids. Per the germline V gene, CDR1 is NNHNN and CDR2 is SYGAGS (reference sequence). The covered CDR3 bases are TGTGCCAGCGGTGGGGGACTGGTTTATGAACAGTAC. Amino acids: CASGGGLVYEQY. Given in full, the CDR3 is CASGGGLVYEQYF.

Regarding this clone: Gene and germline names: mouse. The read gets to within 1 residue of the CDR3 end, and the germline J gene fills in the rest. This chain uses TRBV31 with TRBJ1-2; no clear D gene. V was pared by 0 bases and J by 2 bases, with 7 bases between. The germline CDR1 and CDR2 sequences are GKSSPN and SITVG. The CDR3 is made up of 13 amino acids. CDR3 DNA, as far as it was read: TGTGCCTGGAGTCTGGAGGGTAACTCCGACTACACC. Protein: CAWSLEGNSDYT. The entire CDR3 protein is CAWSLEGNSDYTF.

A note on this clone: The genes and germline here are from mouse. The DNA ends 1 residue before the CDR3 does, and the rest of the CDR3 is filled in from the germline J gene. The chain is built from TRBV13-2 and TRBJ1-1; D not certain. Germline CDR1 reads NNHNN; CDR2 reads SYGAGS (reference sequence). This CDR3 is 13 amino acids long. The germline V and J ends were trimmed by 2 bases and 1 base, with 6 bases remaining between them. This CDR3 reads CASGESRNTEVFF. The covered CDR3 bases are TGTGCCAGCGGTGAGTCCAGAAACACAGAAGTCTTC.

With regard to this clone: Gene names are mouse gene names. The observed sequence ends 1 residue before the CDR3 terminus, with the missing tail filled in from the germline J gene. The rearrangement joins TRBV5 to TRBJ2-2; TRBD1 matches 9 bases. Per germline, CDR1 LGHNA and CDR2 YNLKQL (reference sequence). The CDR3 extends over 15 amino acids. V dropped 4 bases and J dropped 3; count of bases not matched to a gene: 3. CDR3 bases read: TGTGCCAGCAGCCTACAGGGGGCGGACACCGGGCAGCTCTAC. It encodes CASSLQGADTGQLY. In full, the CDR3 is CASSLQGADTGQLYF.

Turning to this clone: The listed genes are named as in mouse. The read ends 1 residue early relative to the CDR3; the germline J gene fills the gap. This chain links TRBV3 with TRBJ2-1; D is possibly TRBD2 (6 bases). The CDR3 loop spans 14 amino acids. Looked up from germline, CDR1 is SNHLY and CDR2 is FYNGKV (reference sequence). The V end lost 1 base, the J end lost 6 bases, and 10 bases lay between the germline ends. The CDR3 region is CASSLVGGGAEQFF. The CDR3 bases that were read are TGTGCCAGCAGCTTAGTTGGGGGTGGTGCTGAGCAGTTC.

On this clone: Gene names refer to mouse genes. The read falls 1 residue short of the CDR3 end, and the missing part is taken from the germline J gene. The gene calls are TRBV26 and TRBJ2-4; 10 bases are shared with TRBD2. Germline values: CDR1 KGHPV, CDR2 FQNQEV (reference sequence). V gave up 3 bases and J gave up 1 base; unmatched junction bases: 1. CDR3 length: 15 amino acids. The CDR3 is CASSLDWGGQNTLYF. Partial CDR3 DNA: TGTGCCAGCAGTCTCGACTGGGGGGGTCAAAACACCTTGTAC.

Remarks on this clone: Mouse gene names and germline throughout. The CDR3 end is not reached by the read, which stops 1 residue before it; the germline J gene fills it in. J is TRBJ2-1 and V is TRBV13-2, with D possibly matching TRBD2 (6 bases). Between the trimmed V and J ends, which lost 2 bases and 5 bases, there was a span of 11 bases. CDR1 and CDR2 from the germline V gene are NNHNN and SYGAGS (reference sequence). The length of the CDR3 is 14 residues. The sequenced CDR3 bases are TGTGCCAGCGGTGACCGGGGGGAGGATGCTGAGCAGTTC. Protein product: CASGDRGEDAEQF. The CDR3 reads in full as CASGDRGEDAEQFF.

On this clone: The germline and genes are mouse ones. The sequenced fragment ends 1 residue before the CDR3 boundary, so the rest is inferred from the germline J gene. The chain is built from TRBV26 and TRBJ1-6, with no clear D. TRBJ1-6 is an ORF, with its function uncertain. Germline V lookup: CDR1 KGHPV, CDR2 FQNQEV (reference sequence). Trimming removed 4 bases from V and 5 bases from J, with 6 bases in between. This CDR3 spans 13 amino acids. CDR3 in amino acids: CASSPGNNSPLYF. The CDR3 bases that were read are TGTGCCAGCAGTCCTGGGAATAATTCGCCCCTCTAC.

This clone was seen only a few times. Gene names and germline refer to mouse. The CDR3 protein is CSSSPTDSQNTLYF. CDR3 bases read: TGCTCCAGCAGCCCGACAGATAGTCAAAACACCTTGTAC. The chain recombines TRBV23 with TRBJ2-4; the listed D gene, TRBD1, was not tested against the DNA. The read ends 1 residue shy of where the CDR3 ends; the end is completed using the germline J gene. Per the germline V gene, CDR1 is KGHTA and CDR2 is FQNQQP. The CDR3 covers 14 residues.

About this clone itself: Mouse germline and gene names are used. The covered CDR3 bases are TGTGCCAGCAGCCAAGACTGGAGAAACACCTTGTAC. It encodes CASSQDWRNTLY. The entire CDR3 is CASSQDWRNTLYF. The chain joins TRBV5 to TRBJ2-4; the D is unclear. The read comes to an end 1 residue before the CDR3 does, leaving the germline J gene to fill in the end. Trimming stripped 0 bases from V and 5 bases from J, with 6 bases between. The CDR3 totals 13 residues. Germline CDR1 LGHNA, CDR2 YNLKQL (reference sequence).

This clone was counted a few times. The gene names given are mouse names. The read ends 1 residue early relative to the CDR3; the germline J gene fills the gap. V is TRBV3 and J is TRBJ1-6, with 7 bases fitting TRBD1. TRBJ1-6 is designated an ORF whose function remains uncertain. There are 13 residues in the CDR3. Germline V gives CDR1 SNHLY, CDR2 FYNGKV (reference sequence). The V gene end was trimmed by 5 bases and the J gene end by 7 bases; junction bases not matched to a gene: 2. CDR3 sequence: CASSPGQNSPLYF. The DNA read from the CDR3 is TGTGCCAGCAGCCCGGGACAGAATTCGCCCCTCTAC.

In regard to this clone: Gene names and germline refer to mouse. The CDR3 end is not reached by the read, which stops 1 residue before it; the germline J gene fills it in. The chain employs TRBV26 and TRBJ2-1; 9 nucleotides agree with TRBD1. The V gene's germline CDR1 is KGHPV and CDR2 FQNQEV (reference sequence). The CDR3 contains 14 residues. J lost 5 bases, V lost 4 bases, and 3 bases had no gene match. The part of the CDR3 DNA that was read is TGTGCCAGCAGTCCCCGGGACAGGGATGCTGAGCAGTTC. Protein: CASSPRDRDAEQF. The whole CDR3 reads CASSPRDRDAEQFF.

Points on this clone: Each gene name is a mouse one. The CDR3 end falls 1 residue outside the read, so it is completed with the germline J gene. This sample includes further DNA sequences coding for the same CDR3. J is TRBJ2-5 and V is TRBV5, with 11 bases that match TRBD2. The CDR3 contains 17 residues. The germline CDR1 and CDR2 sequences are LGHNA and YNLKQL (reference sequence). The trim removed 6 bases at V and 0 bases at J, leaving 8 bases unmatched. The CDR3 here is CASSHPGLGVNQDTQYF. The part of the CDR3 DNA that was read is TGTGCCAGCAGTCACCCGGGACTGGGGGTTAACCAAGACACCCAGTAC.

Details on this clone: The gene symbols are mouse symbols. The sequenced fragment ends 1 residue before the CDR3 boundary, so the rest is inferred from the germline J gene. The chain links TRBV26 to TRBJ1-1; 10 bases are a match to TRBD1. Germline V gene lookup returns CDR1 KGHPV and CDR2 FQNQEV (reference sequence). The CDR3 runs to 12 residues. After removal of 4 bases from V and 8 bases from J, the junction contained 1 base not matched to a gene. The DNA read from the CDR3 is TGTGCCAGCAGTCAGGGACAGGGGGAAGTCTTC. As protein: CASSQGQGEVF. The CDR3, in full, reads CASSQGQGEVFF.

As for this clone: Mouse gene names apply. The CDR3 extends 1 residue past the end of the read, so its final part is completed from the germline J gene. The V and J genes are TRBV26 and TRBJ1-3; TRBD1 matches 9 bases. Germline lookup yields CDR1 KGHPV and CDR2 FQNQEV (reference sequence). The CDR3 runs 15 residues. Trimming cost V 7 bases and J 0 bases; bases outside gene matches: 4. The sequenced part of the CDR3 DNA is TGTGCCAGCACCCCACAGGGGGCTTCTGGAAATACGCTCTAT. Its protein product is CASTPQGASGNTLY. The complete CDR3 protein is CASTPQGASGNTLYF.